The TCR beta chain described here comes from a study of cytomegalovirus exposure and HLA in healthy donors. From germline, CDR1 is SGHVS and CDR2 FNYEAQ. CDR3 length equals 14 residues. V was shortened by 1 base and J by 7 bases, with 13 bases between the two germline ends. Some clones are missing from TCRdb's copy, which holds only in-frame ones; the method was immunoSEQ multiplex PCR. There are around 71,000 clones in the sample; roughly 94% occur only once, and 1.2% to 1.5% lies in the top ten. This clone turned up a few times. Donors were drawn from the approximately 130-subject validation cohort, separate from the roughly 670-subject first cohort.

This TCR came from a man aged 18 to 35 in good health and CMV-seropositive. The genes are TRBV7-6 and TRBJ1-1; a possible D gene is TRBD1 (6 bases). The sequenced sample consisted of PBMCs. CDR3 nucleotides: TGTGCCAGCAGCTTAGATGAGGGGGGGAGTGAAGCTTTCTTT. This gives the protein CASSLDEGGSEAFF.